Included here is one TCR beta chain sequence, with context. TCRdb processed the RT-PCR reads anew with MiXCR; each CDR3 protein has one entry. The sample yields about 960,000 distinct CDR3 sequences, about 20% seen once. This record belongs to a study of patients and donors after allogeneic stem cell transplantation. The CDR3 has 13 amino acids. Germline V lookup: CDR1 PRHDT, CDR2 FYEKMQ (reference sequence). Trimming cost V 7 bases and J 4 bases, with 13 bases left between them. The V gene is TRBV13, the J gene TRBJ1-1; D is unclear. The specimen was blood, either unsorted or a sorted T cell fraction (not recorded which). This TCR came from a human donor who was either an allogeneic HSCT recipient or a stem cell or donor lymphocyte infusion donor (not recorded which). It is not recorded whose cells these are; they may come from a transplant donor. CDR3 region: CASTRSGITEAFF. In nucleotides, the CDR3 is TGTGCCAGCACCCGTTCGGGGATCACTGAAGCTTTCTTT.